This T cell receptor (beta chain) was documented in a study of T cell responses to AZD1222 COVID-19 vaccine. Broader study findings: Clonal diversity was possibly underestimated, and white British individuals and females predominated among donors. Seropositive AZD1222 recipients at baseline numbered only five or six. Following two doses of AZD1222, Spike-specific TCR breadth and depth rose. None of the repertoires were sampled until the peak T cell response had passed.

The repertoire was sequenced with immunoSEQ multiplex PCR; TCRdb's copy has only in-frame clones and lacks some. This sample has 90,000 to 150,000 clones, with roughly 89% found just once. This CDR3 contains 11 residues. V lost 3 bases and J 6 bases, leaving 6 bases between the germline ends. The germline V gene has CDR1 WSHSY and CDR2 SAAADI. About this clone itself: The antigen is undetermined.

The receptor was derived from an adult in good health. The chain has TRBV10-2 and TRBJ2-7; perhaps TRBD1 as D (5 bases). Sequences were derived from peripheral blood, sampled on day 0 of AZD1222 vaccination. The chain's CDR3 is CASSEGAEQYF. The CDR3 DNA reads TGCGCCAGCAGTGAAGGGGCCGAGCAGTACTTC.